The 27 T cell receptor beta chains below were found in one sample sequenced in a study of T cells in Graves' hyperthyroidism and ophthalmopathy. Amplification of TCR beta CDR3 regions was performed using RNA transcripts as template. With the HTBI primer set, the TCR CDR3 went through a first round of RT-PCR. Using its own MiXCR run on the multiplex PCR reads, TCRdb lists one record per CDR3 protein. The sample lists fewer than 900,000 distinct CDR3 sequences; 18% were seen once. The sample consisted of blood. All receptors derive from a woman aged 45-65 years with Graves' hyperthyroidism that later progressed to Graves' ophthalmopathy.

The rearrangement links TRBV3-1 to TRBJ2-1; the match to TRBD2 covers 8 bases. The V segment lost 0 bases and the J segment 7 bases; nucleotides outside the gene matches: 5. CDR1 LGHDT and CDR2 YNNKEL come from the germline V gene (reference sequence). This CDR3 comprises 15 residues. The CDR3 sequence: CASSQDLAGGNEQFF. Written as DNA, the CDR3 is TGTGCCAGCAGCCAAGATTTGGCGGGGGGAAATGAGCAGTTCTTC.

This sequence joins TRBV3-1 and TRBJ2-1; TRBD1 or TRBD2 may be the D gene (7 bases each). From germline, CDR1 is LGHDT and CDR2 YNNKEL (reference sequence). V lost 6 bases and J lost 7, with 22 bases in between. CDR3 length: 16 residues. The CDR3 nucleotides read TGTGCCAGCAGTGGTTTACGGGGGAGGGGGCGGAATGAGCAGTTCTTC. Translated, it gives CASSGLRGRGRNEQFF.

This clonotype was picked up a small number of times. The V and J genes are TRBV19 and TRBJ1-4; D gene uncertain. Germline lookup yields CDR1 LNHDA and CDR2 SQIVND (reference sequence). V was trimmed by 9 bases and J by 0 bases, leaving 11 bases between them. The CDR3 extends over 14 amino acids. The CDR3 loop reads CASKKVATNEKLFF. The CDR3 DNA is TGTGCCAGCAAAAAGGTTGCAACTAATGAAAAACTGTTTTTT.

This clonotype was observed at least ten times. The CDR3 DNA is TGTGCCAGCAGCTTCCGGGACAGCGGATACGAGCAGTACTTC. This sequence encodes CASSFRDSGYEQYF. The chain employs TRBV2 and TRBJ2-7; 7 bases fit TRBD1. Unmatched junction bases numbered 9, after V lost 6 bases and J lost 4 bases. The CDR3 is made up of 14 amino acids. Germline V lookup: CDR1 SNHLY, CDR2 FYNNEI.

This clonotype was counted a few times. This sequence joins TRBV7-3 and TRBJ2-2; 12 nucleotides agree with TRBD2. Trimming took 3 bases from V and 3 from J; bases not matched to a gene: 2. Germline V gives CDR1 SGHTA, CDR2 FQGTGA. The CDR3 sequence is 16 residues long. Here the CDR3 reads CASSFPSGGDTGELFF. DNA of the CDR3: TGTGCCAGCAGCTTCCCTAGCGGGGGGGACACCGGGGAGCTGTTTTTT.

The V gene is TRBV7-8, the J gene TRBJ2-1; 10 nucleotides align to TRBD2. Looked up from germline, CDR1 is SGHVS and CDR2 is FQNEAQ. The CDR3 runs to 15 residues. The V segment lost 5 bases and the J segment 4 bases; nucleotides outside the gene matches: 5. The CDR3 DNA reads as TGTGCCAGCAGCGCAGAGACTAGCGGGTACAATGAGCAGTTCTTC. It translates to CASSAETSGYNEQFF.

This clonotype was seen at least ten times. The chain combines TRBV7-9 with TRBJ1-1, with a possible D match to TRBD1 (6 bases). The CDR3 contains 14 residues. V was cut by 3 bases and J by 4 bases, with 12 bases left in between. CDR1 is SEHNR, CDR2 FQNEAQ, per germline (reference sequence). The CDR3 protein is CASSLRQGSTEAFF. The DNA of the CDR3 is TGTGCCAGCAGCTTGAGGCAGGGGTCCACTGAAGCTTTCTTT.

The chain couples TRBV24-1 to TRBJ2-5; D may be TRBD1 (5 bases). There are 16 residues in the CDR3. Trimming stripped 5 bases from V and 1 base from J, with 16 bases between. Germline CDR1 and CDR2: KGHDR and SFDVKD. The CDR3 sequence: CATSGGPTGVQETQYF. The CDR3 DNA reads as TGTGCCACCAGTGGGGGCCCTACAGGCGTCCAAGAGACCCAGTACTTC.

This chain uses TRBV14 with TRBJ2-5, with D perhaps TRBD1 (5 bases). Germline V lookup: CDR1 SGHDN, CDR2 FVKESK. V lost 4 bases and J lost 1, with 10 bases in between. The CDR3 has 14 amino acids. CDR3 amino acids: CASSLRQIQETQYF. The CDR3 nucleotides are TGTGCCAGCAGCCTCCGACAGATCCAAGAGACCCAGTACTTC.

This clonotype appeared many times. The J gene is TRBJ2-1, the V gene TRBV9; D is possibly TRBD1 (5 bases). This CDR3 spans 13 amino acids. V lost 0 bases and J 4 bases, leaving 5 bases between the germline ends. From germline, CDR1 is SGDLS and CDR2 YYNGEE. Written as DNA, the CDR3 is TGTGCCAGCAGCGTAGGACAGTACAATGAGCAGTTCTTC. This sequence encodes CASSVGQYNEQFF.

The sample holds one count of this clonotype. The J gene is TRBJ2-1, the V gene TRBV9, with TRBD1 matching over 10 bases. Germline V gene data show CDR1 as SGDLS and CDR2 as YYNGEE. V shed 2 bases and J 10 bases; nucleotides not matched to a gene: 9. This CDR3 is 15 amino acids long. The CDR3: CASSVRDRGVGEQFF. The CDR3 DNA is TGTGCCAGCAGCGTGAGGGACAGGGGAGTAGGGGAGCAGTTCTTC.

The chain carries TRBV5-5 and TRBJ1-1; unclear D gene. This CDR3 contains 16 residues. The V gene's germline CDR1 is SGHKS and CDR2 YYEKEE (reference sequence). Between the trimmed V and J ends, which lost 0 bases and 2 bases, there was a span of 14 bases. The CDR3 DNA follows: TGTGCCAGCAGCTTGGGGGCTGTTAAAGGAAACACTGAAGCTTTCTTT. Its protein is CASSLGAVKGNTEAFF.

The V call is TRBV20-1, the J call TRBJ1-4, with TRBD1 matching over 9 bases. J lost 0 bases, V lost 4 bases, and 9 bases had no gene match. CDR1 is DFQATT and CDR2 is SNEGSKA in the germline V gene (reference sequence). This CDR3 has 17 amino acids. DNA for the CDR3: TGCAGTGCTACAGGACAGGGGTTTTTTGCAACTAATGAAAAACTGTTTTTT. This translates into CSATGQGFFATNEKLFF.

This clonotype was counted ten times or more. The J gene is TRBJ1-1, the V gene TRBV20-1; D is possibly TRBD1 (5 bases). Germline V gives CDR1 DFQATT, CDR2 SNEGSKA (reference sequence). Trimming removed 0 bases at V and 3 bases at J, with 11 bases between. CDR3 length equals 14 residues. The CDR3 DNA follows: TGCAGTGCTAGAGAGGTAGGGGTTCACACTGAAGCTTTCTTT. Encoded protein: CSAREVGVHTEAFF.

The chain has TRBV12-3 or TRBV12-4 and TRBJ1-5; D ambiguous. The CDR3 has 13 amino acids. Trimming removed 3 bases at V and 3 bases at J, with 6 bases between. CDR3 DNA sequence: TGTGCCAGCAGTTTCCTACCCAATCAGCCCCAGCATTTT. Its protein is CASSFLPNQPQHF.

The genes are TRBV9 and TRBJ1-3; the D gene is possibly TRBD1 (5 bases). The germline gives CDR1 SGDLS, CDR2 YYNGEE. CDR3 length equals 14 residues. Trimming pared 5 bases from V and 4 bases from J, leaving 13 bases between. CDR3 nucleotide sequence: TGTGCCAGCAGTGAGGTAGGGACCGGAAACACCATATATTTT. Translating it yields CASSEVGTGNTIYF.

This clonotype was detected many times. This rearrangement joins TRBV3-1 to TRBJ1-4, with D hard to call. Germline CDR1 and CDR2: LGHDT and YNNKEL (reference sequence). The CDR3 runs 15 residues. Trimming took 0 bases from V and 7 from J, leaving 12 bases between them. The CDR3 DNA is TGTGCCAGCAGCCAAGAGCGGAGGTTCCCTGAAAAACTGTTTTTT. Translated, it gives CASSQERRFPEKLFF.

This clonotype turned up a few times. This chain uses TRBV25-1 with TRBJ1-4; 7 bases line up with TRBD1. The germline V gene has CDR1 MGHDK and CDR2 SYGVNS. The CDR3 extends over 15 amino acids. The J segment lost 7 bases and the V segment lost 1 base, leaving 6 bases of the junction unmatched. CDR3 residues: CASSEFDREGEKLFF. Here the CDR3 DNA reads TGTGCCAGCAGTGAATTTGACAGGGAGGGTGAAAAACTGTTTTTT.

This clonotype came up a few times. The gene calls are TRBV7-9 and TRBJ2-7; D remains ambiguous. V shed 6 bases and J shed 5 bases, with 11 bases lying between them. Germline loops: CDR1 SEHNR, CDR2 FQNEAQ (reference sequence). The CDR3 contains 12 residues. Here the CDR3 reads CASRSDQDEQYF. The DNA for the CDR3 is TGTGCCAGCAGATCCGACCAGGACGAGCAGTACTTC.

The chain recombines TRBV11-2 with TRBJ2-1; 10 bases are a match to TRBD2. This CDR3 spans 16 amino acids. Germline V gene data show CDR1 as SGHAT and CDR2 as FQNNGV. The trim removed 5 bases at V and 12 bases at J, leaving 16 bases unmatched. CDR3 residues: CASSPPLSGGAGWQFF. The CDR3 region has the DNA TGTGCCAGCAGCCCCCCCTTAAGCGGGGGGGCGGGGTGGCAGTTCTTC.

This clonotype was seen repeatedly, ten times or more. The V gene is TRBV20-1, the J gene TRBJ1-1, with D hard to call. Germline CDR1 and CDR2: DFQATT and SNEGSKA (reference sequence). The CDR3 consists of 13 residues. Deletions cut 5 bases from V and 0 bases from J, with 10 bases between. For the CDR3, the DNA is TGCAGTGCTCCTAAAATTATGAACACTGAAGCTTTCTTT. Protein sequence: CSAPKIMNTEAFF.

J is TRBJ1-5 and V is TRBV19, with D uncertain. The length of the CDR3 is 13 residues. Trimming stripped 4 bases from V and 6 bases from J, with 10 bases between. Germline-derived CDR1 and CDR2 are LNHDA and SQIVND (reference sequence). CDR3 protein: CASSTDLVQPQHF. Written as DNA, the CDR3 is TGTGCCAGTAGTACCGATCTAGTTCAGCCCCAGCATTTT.

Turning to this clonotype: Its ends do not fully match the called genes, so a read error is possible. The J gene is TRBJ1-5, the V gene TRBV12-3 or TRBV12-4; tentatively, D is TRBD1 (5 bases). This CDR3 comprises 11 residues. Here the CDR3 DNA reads TGTGCCAGCAGTTTTGGGGCAAGGAAGGATTTT. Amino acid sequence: CASSFGARKDF.

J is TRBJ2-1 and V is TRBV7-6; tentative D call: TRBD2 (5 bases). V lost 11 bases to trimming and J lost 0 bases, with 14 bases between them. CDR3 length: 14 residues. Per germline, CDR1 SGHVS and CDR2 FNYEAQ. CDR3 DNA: TGTGCCTCCCGAGGGTCTTTCTCCTACAATGAGCAGTTCTTC. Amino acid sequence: CASRGSFSYNEQFF.

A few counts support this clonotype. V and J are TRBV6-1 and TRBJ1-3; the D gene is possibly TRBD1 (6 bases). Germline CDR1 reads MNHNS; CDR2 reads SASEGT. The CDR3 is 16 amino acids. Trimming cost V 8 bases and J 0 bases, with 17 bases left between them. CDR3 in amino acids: CASRGHSVLSGNTIYF. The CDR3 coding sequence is TGTGCCAGCCGGGGACACTCTGTACTCTCTGGAAACACCATATATTTT.

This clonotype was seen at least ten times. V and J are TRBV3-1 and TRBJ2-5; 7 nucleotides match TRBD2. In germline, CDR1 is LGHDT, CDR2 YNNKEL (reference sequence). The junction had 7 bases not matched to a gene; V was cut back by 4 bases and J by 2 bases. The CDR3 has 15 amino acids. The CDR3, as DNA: TGTGCCAGCAGCCTTACAGCGGGGACTCAAGAGACCCAGTACTTC. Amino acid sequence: CASSLTAGTQETQYF.

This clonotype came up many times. The CDR3 sequence: CASSWRGESGIQYF. The CDR3 DNA follows: TGTGCCAGCTCCTGGCGGGGGGAGTCGGGCATTCAGTACTTC. V and J are TRBV7-9 and TRBJ2-4; 8 positions match TRBD2. The V gene end was trimmed by 8 bases and the J gene end by 9 bases; junction bases not matched to a gene: 12. CDR1 and CDR2 (germline): SEHNR, FQNEAQ (reference sequence). The CDR3 loop spans 14 amino acids. The full variable domain, in which reference TRBV7-9 and TRBJ2-4 provide the parts outside the CDR3, is DTGVSQNPRHKITKRGQNVTFRCDPISEHNRLYWYRQTLGQGPEFLTYFQNEAQLEKSRLLSDRFSAERPKGSFSTLEIQRTEQGDSAMYLCASSWRGESGIQYFGAGTRLSVL.